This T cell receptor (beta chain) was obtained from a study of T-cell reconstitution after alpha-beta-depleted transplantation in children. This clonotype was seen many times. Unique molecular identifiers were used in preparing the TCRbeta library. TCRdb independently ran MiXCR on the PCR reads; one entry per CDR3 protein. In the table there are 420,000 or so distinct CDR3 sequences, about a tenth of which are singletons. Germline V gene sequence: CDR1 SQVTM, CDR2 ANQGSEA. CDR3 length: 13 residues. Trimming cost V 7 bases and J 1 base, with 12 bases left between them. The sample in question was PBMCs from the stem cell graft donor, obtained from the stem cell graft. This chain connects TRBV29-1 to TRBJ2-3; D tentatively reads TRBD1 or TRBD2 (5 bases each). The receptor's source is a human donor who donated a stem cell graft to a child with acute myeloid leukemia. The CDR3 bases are TGCAGCGCCTCAGGGACCCGCACAGATACGCAGTATTTT. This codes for CSASGTRTDTQYF.